This TCR beta chain was sequenced for a study of memory CD4+ T cells and cytomegalovirus serostatus. Study-level background: Healthy Belgian adult donors included roughly ten CMV-positive and about two dozen CMV-negative people. Whole-study results and caveats: Suggested: most of the CMV-linked TCR signature lies in CD4+ memory cells. Of about 150 reported CMV TCRbeta sequences, 65 to 85 were found in memory CD4+ repertoires. A US-trained random forest predicted CMV serostatus with median AUC around 0.93.

Note on this clone: The antigen is unknown.

Here immunoSEQ multiplex PCR was the method, and the copy in TCRdb shows in-frame clones only, minus some. The table has under 40,000 clones, approximately 79% seen once. Single viable CD3+CD4+CD8-CD45RO+ cells were sorted as the memory CD4+ T cells. V lost 1 base to trimming and J lost 3 bases; unmatched junction nucleotides: 2. CDR1 is SEHNR and CDR2 is FQNEAQ in the germline V gene (reference sequence). There are 15 residues in the CDR3. The sequenced sample consisted of memory CD4+ T cells from blood. The chain links TRBV7-9 to TRBJ2-3; 9 bases align to TRBD1. The receptor was isolated from an adult in good health and CMV-seropositive. DNA for the CDR3: TGTGCCAGCAGCTTAGACAGGGGGCGGACAGATACGCAGTATTTT. This gives the protein CASSLDRGRTDTQYF.